The rows below give T cell receptor beta chains drawn from one sample of a study of shared clonotypes between healthy human individuals. TCRdb's copy holds only in-frame clones and misses some; the assay was immunoSEQ multiplex PCR. The sample yields around 330,000 clones, around two thirds seen once. The material sequenced was memory CD4+ T cells sorted from blood. These receptors all come from a man aged 30 to 45 in good health. Both conserved end residues are trimmed from each CDR3.

V	J	length	CDR3
TRBV7-2	TRBJ1-3	13	ASSFLGSSGNTIY
TRBV2	TRBJ1-3	12	ASSEEGSGNTIY
TRBV5-6	TRBJ2-7	10	ASSRGSYEQY
TRBV19	TRBJ2-3	12	ASSMPSGIDTQY
TRBV7-9	TRBJ1-3	12	ASSFRDVRNTIY
TRBV2	TRBJ1-6	14	ASSGTGSSYNSPLH
TRBV28	TRBJ2-7	13	ASSRGVTSGYEQY
TRBV6-5	TRBJ2-3	13	ASSYSAGGADTQY
TRBV28	TRBJ2-5	11	ASNPSGEETQY
TRBV6-5	TRBJ1-5	13	ASSAERPSNQPQH
TRBV11-3	TRBJ1-1	11	ASSLGSGTEAF